The 8 T cell receptor beta chains given below trace back to one sample, sequenced in a study of blood T cell repertoires in COVID-19. Assay used: immunoSEQ multiplex PCR; TCRdb lists only in-frame clones, some missing. This sample has around 110,000 clones; 75% to 95% occur once, and the top ten carry 1.8%. The specimen was peripheral blood. The receptors stem from a human donor with active COVID-19. The donor label of this sample is uncertain.

This clone appeared a single time. This chain connects TRBV27 to TRBJ2-7, with 13 bases that match TRBD2. After removal of 8 bases from V and 2 bases from J, the junction contained 9 bases not matched to a gene. From germline, CDR1 is MNHEY and CDR2 SMNVEV (reference sequence). The CDR3 sequence is 16 residues long. The CDR3 reads CASRGLAGVKAYEQYF. In nucleotides, the CDR3 is TGTGCCAGCCGAGGACTAGCGGGGGTTAAGGCCTACGAGCAGTACTTC.

This clone showed up just a few times. This chain connects TRBV6-8 to TRBJ2-4; 14 nucleotides line up with TRBD2. Germline CDR1 is MNHGY and CDR2 is SAAAGT. The CDR3 runs 16 residues. V was clipped by 6 bases and J by 10 bases; unmatched bases: 11. Here the CDR3 DNA reads TGTGCCAGCAGATGGGGACTAGCGGGGGCCCGACTTATTCAGTACTTC. Protein sequence: CASRWGLAGARLIQYF.

The gene calls are TRBV19 and TRBJ2-5; D gene unclear. Germline loops: CDR1 LNHDA, CDR2 SQIVND (reference sequence). CDR3 length: 13 residues. Trimming took 4 bases from V and 0 from J, leaving 6 bases between them. CDR3 in amino acids: CASSRQYQETQYF. CDR3 in DNA: TGTGCCAGTAGTAGGCAGTACCAAGAGACCCAGTACTTC. Looking up the rest from reference TRBV19 and TRBJ2-5 gives the full variable domain: DGGITQSPKYLFRKEGQNVTLSCEQNLNHDAMYWYRQDPGQGLRLIYYSQIVNDFQKGDIAEGYSVSREKKESFPLTVTSAQKNPTAFYLCASSRQYQETQYFGPGTRLLVL.

The chain has TRBV5-1 and TRBJ1-2; the D is unclear. CDR1 is SGHRS, CDR2 YFSETQ, per germline. The CDR3 runs to 14 residues. V was pared by 0 bases and J by 2 bases, with 8 bases between. The CDR3 here is CASSLDRRNYGYTF. DNA for the CDR3: TGCGCCAGCAGCTTGGACAGACGAAACTATGGCTACACCTTC. Full variable domain (outside the CDR3, taken from reference TRBV5-1 and TRBJ1-2): KAGVTQTPRYLIKTRGQQVTLSCSPISGHRSVSWYQQTPGQGLQFLFEYFSETQRNKGNFPGRFSGRQFSNSRSEMNVSTLELGDSALYLCASSLDRRNYGYTFGSGTRLTVV.

J is TRBJ2-7 and V is TRBV2, with TRBD2 matching 11 bases. The ends lost 2 bases at V and 6 bases at J; junction bases unmatched: 6. Germline CDR1 SNHLY, CDR2 FYNNEI. The CDR3 consists of 15 residues. The CDR3 protein is CASSESWLAGGEQYF. The DNA of the CDR3 is TGTGCCAGCAGTGAAAGTTGGCTAGCGGGGGGCGAGCAGTACTTC.

This clone was picked up a small number of times. CDR3 coding DNA: TGTGCCAGCAGTGAAGAGGGGGTAAAGAACACCATATATTTT. Protein product: CASSEEGVKNTIYF. V and J are TRBV2 and TRBJ1-3; a weak D match, TRBD1 (6 bases). The CDR3 runs to 14 residues. The V gene lost 1 base and the J gene lost 7 bases, with 11 bases spanning the gap. The germline gives CDR1 SNHLY, CDR2 FYNNEI.

The chain uses TRBV10-3 and TRBJ2-7; TRBD2 agrees at 9 bases. J was trimmed by 0 bases and V by 7 bases; bases with no gene match: 4. Germline assignment: CDR1 ENHRY and CDR2 SYGVKD. This CDR3 region has 14 residues. CDR3 loop: CAINSGGNSYEQYF. Here the CDR3 DNA reads TGTGCCATCAATAGCGGGGGAAACTCCTACGAGCAGTACTTC.

The chain links TRBV5-4 to TRBJ1-2; 9 positions agree with TRBD1. V lost 3 bases to trimming and J lost 13 bases; unmatched junction nucleotides: 7. The CDR3 spans 12 residues. Germline CDR1 is SGHNT and CDR2 is YYREEE (reference sequence). CDR3 bases: TGTGCCAGCAGCTCCGGGGGACAGGGTTGCACCTTC. This sequence encodes CASSSGGQGCTF.